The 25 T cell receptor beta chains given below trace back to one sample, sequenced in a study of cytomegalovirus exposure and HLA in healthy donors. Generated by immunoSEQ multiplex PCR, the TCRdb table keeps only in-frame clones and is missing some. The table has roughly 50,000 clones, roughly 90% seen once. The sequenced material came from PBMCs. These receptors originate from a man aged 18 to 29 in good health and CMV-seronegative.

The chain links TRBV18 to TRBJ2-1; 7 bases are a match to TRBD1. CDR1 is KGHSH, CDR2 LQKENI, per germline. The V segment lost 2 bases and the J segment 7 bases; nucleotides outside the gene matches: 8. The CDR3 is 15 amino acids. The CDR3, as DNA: TGTGCCAGCTCACCAGTAGAGGGGGCATATAATGAGCAGTTCTTC. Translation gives CASSPVEGAYNEQFF.

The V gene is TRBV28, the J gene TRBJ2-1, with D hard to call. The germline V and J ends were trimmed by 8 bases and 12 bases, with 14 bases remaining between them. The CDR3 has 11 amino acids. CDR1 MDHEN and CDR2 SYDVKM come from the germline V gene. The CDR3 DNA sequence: TGTGCCAGCGGCCTCGCGACGGGGCAGTTCTTC. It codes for CASGLATGQFF.

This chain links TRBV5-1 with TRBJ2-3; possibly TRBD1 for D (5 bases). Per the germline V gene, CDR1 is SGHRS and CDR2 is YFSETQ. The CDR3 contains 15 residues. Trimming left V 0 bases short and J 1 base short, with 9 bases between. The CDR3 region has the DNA TGCGCCAGCAGCTTGGAGGGGCGTCGCACAGATACGCAGTATTTT. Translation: CASSLEGRRTDTQYF.

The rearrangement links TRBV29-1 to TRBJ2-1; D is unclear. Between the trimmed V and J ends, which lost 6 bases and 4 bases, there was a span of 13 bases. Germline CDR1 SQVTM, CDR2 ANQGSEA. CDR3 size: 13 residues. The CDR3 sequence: CSVELFGYNEQFF. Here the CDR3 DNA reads TGCAGCGTAGAGCTCTTCGGTTACAATGAGCAGTTCTTC.

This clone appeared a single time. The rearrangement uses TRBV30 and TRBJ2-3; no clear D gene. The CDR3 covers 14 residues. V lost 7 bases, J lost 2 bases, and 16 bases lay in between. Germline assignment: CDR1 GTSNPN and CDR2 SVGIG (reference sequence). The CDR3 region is CASLGAATTDTQYF. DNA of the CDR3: TGTGCCTCCCTCGGAGCTGCAACCACAGATACGCAGTATTTT.

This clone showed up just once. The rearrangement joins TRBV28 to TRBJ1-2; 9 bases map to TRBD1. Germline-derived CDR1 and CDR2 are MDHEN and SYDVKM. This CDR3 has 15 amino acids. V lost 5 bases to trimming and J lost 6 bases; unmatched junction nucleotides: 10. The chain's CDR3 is CASSASTGGWHGYTF. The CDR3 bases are TGTGCCAGCAGTGCCTCGACAGGGGGATGGCATGGCTACACCTTC.

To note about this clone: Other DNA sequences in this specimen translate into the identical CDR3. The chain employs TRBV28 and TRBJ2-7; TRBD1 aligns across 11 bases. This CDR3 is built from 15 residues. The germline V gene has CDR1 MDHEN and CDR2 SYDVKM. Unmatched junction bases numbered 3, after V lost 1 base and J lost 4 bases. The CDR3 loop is CASSLSGTGGYEQYF. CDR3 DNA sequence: TGTGCCAGCAGTTTATCCGGGACAGGGGGTTACGAGCAGTACTTC.

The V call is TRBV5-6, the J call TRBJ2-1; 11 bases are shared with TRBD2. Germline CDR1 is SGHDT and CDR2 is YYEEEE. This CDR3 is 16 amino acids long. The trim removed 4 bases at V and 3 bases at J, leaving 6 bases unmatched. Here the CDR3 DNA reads TGTGCCAGCAGCCCCGACGGGACTAGCGGCTACAATGAGCAGTTCTTC. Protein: CASSPDGTSGYNEQFF.

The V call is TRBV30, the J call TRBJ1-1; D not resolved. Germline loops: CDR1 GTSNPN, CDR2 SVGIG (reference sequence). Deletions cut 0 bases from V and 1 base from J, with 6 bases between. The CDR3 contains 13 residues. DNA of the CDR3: TGTGCCTGGAGTGTCGGGGAGAACACTGAAGCTTTCTTT. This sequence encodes CAWSVGENTEAFF.

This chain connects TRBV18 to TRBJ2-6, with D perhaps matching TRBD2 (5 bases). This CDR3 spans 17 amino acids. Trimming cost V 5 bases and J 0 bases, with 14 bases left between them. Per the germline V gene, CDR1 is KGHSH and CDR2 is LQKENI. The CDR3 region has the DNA TGTGCCAGCTCAACAAGGACTGGCAACTCTGGGGCCAACGTCCTGACTTTC. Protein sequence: CASSTRTGNSGANVLTF.

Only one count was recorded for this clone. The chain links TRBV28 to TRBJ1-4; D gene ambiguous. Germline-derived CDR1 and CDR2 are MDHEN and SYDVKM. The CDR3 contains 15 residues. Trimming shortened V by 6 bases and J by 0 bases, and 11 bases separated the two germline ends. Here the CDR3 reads CASRPPGATNEKLFF. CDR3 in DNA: TGTGCCAGCAGACCGCCCGGAGCAACTAATGAAAAACTGTTTTTT.

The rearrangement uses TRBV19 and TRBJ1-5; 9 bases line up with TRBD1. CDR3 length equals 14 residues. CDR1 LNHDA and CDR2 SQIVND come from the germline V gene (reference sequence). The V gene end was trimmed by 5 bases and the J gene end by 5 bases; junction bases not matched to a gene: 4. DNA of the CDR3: TGTGCCAGTAGTCTTACAGGGGGCCATCAGCCCCAGCATTTT. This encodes CASSLTGGHQPQHF.

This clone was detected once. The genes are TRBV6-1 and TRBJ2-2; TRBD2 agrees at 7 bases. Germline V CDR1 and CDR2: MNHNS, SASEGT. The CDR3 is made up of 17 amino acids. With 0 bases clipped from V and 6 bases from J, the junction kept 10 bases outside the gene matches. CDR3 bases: TGTGCCAGCAGTGAAGCGTGGGGGGGAGCCCCACCCGGGGAGCTGTTTTTT. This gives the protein CASSEAWGGAPPGELFF.

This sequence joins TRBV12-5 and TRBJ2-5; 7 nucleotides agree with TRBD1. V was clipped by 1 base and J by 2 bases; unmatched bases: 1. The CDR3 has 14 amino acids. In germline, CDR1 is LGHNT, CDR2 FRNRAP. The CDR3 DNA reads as TGTGCTAGTGGTTTGGGACAGGGACAAGAGACCCAGTACTTC. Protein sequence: CASGLGQGQETQYF.

CDR3 sequence reads: CASSLSPLIRGSYEQYF. CDR3 DNA sequence: TGTGCCAGCAGTTTATCCCCTCTAATAAGGGGGTCCTACGAGCAGTACTTC. V and J are TRBV27 and TRBJ2-7; tentative D call: TRBD1 (6 bases). Germline assignment: CDR1 MNHEY and CDR2 SMNVEV (reference sequence). Trimming stripped 0 bases from V and 1 base from J, with 16 bases between. The CDR3 spans 17 residues.

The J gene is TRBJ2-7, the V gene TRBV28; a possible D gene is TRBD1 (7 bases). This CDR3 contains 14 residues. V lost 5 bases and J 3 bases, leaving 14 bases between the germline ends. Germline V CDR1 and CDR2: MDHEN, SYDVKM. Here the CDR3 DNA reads TGTGCCAGCAGTGGAGGGACAGTCTTCTACGAGCAGTACTTC. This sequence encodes CASSGGTVFYEQYF. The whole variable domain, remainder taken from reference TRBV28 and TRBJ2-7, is DVKVTQSSRYLVKRTGEKVFLECVQDMDHENMFWYRQDPGLGLRLIYFSYDVKMKEKGDIPEGYSVSREKKERFSLILESASTNQTSMYLCASSGGTVFYEQYFGPGTRLTVT.

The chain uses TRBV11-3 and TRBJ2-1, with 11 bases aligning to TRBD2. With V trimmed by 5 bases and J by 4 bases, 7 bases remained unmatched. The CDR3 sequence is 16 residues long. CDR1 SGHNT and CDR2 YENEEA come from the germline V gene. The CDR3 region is CASSVVAGGPYNEQFF. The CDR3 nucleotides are TGTGCCAGCAGCGTAGTAGCGGGAGGGCCTTACAATGAGCAGTTCTTC.

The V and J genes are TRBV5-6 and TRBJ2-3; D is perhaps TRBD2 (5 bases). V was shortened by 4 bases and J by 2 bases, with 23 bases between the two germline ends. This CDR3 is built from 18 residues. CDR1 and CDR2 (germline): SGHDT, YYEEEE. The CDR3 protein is CASSPLRVAVPHTDTQYF. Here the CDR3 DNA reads TGTGCCAGCAGCCCCCTGCGGGTTGCGGTCCCGCACACAGATACGCAGTATTTT.

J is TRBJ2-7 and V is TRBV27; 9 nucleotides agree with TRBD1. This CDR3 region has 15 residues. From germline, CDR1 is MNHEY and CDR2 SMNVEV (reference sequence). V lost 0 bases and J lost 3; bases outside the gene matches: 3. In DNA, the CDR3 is TGTGCCAGCAGTTTATCTAGACAGGGGGACTACGAGCAGTACTTC. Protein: CASSLSRQGDYEQYF.

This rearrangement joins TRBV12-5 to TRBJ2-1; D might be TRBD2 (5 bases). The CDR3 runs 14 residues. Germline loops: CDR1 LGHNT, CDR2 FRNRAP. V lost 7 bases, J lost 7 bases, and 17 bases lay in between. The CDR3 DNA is TGTGCTAGTGCCCCAGACCCCCCGGGGAATGAGCAGTTCTTC. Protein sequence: CASAPDPPGNEQFF.

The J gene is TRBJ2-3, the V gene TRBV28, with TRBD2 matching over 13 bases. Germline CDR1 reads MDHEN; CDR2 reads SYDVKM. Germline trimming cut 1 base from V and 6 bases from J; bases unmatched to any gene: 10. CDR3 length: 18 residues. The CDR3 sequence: CASSLYPGTSGTRDTQYF. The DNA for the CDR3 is TGTGCCAGCAGTTTATACCCCGGGACTAGCGGGACCAGGGATACGCAGTATTTT.

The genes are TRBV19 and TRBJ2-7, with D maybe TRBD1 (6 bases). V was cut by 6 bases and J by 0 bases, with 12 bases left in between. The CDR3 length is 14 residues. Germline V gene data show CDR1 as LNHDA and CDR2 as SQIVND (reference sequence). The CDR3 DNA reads TGTGCCAGTAGCGTAACAGGGAACTCCTACGAGCAGTACTTC. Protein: CASSVTGNSYEQYF.

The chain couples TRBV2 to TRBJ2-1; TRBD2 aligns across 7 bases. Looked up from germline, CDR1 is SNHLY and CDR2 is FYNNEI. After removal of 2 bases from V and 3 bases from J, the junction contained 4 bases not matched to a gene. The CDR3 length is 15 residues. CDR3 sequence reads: CASSESLADYNEQFF. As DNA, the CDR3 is TGTGCCAGCAGTGAAAGTCTAGCGGACTACAATGAGCAGTTCTTC.

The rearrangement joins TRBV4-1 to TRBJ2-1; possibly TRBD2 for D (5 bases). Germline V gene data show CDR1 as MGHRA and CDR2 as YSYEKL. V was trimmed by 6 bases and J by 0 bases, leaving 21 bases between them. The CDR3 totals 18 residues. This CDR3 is CASSLKSDSRSSYNEQFF. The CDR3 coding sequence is TGCGCCAGCAGTTTGAAGTCGGACTCCAGGAGCTCCTACAATGAGCAGTTCTTC.

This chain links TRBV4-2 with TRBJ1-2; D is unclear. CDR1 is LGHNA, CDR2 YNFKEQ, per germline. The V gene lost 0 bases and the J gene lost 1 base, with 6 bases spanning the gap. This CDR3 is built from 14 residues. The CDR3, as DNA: TGTGCCAGCAGCCAAGATCACTATAACTATGGCTACACCTTC. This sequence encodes CASSQDHYNYGYTF.